The clone carrying this T cell receptor beta chain was found a few times. The source of the sample is a study of T-cell memory formation after mild COVID-19. MiXCR, run by TCRdb on the 5' RACE reads, gives a single entry per CDR3 protein. The top ten clones hold around 9% of a sample with roughly 400,000 distinct CDR3 sequences, about 24% of them seen once. The germline gives CDR1 SQVTM, CDR2 ANQGSEA. Trimming took 6 bases from V and 4 from J, leaving 12 bases between them. This CDR3 has 12 amino acids. This receptor was obtained from an adult woman who had mild COVID-19 (a few samples of this study predate the infection). Cell type and time point are not known. The chain uses TRBV29-1 and TRBJ1-2; the D gene is possibly TRBD1 (5 bases). What was sequenced was PBMCs or a T cell subset sorted from them (not recorded which). The CDR3 nucleotides read TGCAGCGTCGCAGGGTTAGGCTATGGCTACACCTTC. Its translation: CSVAGLGYGYTF.